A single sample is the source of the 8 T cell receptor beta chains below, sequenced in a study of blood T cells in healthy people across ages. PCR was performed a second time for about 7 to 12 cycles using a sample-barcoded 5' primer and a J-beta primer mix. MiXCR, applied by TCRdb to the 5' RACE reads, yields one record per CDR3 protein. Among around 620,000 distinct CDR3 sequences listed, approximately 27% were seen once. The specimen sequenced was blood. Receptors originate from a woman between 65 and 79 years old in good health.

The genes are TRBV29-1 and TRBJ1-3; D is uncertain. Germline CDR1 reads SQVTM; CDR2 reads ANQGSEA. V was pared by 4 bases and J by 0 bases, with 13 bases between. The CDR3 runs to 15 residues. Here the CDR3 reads CSVGESGHSGNTIYF. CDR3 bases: TGCAGCGTTGGAGAGTCAGGCCACTCTGGAAACACCATATATTTT.

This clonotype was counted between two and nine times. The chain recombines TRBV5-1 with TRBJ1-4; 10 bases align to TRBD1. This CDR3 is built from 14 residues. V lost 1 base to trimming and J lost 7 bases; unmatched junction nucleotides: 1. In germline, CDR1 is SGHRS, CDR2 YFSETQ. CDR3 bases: TGCGCCAGCAGCTTGAGGGACAGGGGTGAAAAACTGTTTTTT. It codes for CASSLRDRGEKLFF.

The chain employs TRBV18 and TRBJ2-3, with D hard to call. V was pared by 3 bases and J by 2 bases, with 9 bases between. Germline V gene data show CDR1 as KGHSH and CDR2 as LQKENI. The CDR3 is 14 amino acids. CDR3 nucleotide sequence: TGTGCCAGCTCACCTAACTCCTACACAGATACGCAGTATTTT. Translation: CASSPNSYTDTQYF.

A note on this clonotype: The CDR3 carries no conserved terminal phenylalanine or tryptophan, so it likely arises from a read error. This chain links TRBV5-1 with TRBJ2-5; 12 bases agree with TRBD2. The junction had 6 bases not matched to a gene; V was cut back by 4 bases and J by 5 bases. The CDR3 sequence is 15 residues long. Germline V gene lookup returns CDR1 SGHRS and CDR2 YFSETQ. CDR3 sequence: CASSLRLAGEETQYL. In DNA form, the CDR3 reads TGCGCCAGCAGCCTGCGACTAGCGGGGGAGGAGACCCAGTACCTC.

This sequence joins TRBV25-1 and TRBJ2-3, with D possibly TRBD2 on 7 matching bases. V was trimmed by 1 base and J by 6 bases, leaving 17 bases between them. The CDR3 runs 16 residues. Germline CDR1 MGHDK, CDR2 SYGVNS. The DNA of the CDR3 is TGTGCCAGCAGTGAATTGGGGGGGGCCGGCAGGGATACGCAGTATTTT. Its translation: CASSELGGAGRDTQYF.

The CDR3 loop is CAISDLDRGDYGYTF. DNA of the CDR3: TGTGCCATCAGTGACTTGGACAGGGGGGACTATGGCTACACCTTC. The V gene is TRBV10-3, the J gene TRBJ1-2, with 10 bases lining up with TRBD1. Germline V gene lookup returns CDR1 ENHRY and CDR2 SYGVKD. With V trimmed by 3 bases and J by 3 bases, 4 bases remained unmatched. The CDR3 length is 15 residues.

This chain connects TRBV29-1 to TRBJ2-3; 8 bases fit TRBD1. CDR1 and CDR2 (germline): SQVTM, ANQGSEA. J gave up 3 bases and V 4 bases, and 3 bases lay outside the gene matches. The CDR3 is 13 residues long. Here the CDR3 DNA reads TGCAGCGTTGCAGGGGGCGTGACAGATACGCAGTATTTT. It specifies CSVAGGVTDTQYF.

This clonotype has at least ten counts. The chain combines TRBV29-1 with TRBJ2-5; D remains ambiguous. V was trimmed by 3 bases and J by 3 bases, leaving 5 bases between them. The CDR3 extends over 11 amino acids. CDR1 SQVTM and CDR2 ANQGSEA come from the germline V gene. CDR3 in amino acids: CSVDLEETQYF. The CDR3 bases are TGCAGCGTTGACCTAGAAGAGACCCAGTACTTC.